This TCR beta chain stems from a study of pediatric ulcerative colitis. Study-level background: Most patients had pancolitis, and two had left-sided colitis. Study-wide results and limits: Compared with controls, ulcerative colitis showed greater blood-rectum clone sharing. Rectal repertoires separated controls, mild-moderate and acute severe colitis.

As for this clone: The antigen remains unidentified.

Germline V gene sequence: CDR1 MNHEY, CDR2 SVGAGI. Trimming cost V 6 bases and J 0 bases, with 12 bases left between them. The CDR3 extends over 15 amino acids. This was a survey-level run. Generated by immunoSEQ multiplex PCR, the TCRdb table keeps only in-frame clones and is missing some. The sample yields 55,000 to 80,000 clones, 77% seen once. V is TRBV6-5 and J is TRBJ1-3, with a weak D call TRBD1 (6 bases). Specimen: blood. This TCR was recovered from a boy younger than 18 with moderate ulcerative colitis. Here the CDR3 DNA reads TGTGCCAGCAGCCGTGACAGGATCTCTGGAAACACCATATATTTT. Translating gives CASSRDRISGNTIYF.